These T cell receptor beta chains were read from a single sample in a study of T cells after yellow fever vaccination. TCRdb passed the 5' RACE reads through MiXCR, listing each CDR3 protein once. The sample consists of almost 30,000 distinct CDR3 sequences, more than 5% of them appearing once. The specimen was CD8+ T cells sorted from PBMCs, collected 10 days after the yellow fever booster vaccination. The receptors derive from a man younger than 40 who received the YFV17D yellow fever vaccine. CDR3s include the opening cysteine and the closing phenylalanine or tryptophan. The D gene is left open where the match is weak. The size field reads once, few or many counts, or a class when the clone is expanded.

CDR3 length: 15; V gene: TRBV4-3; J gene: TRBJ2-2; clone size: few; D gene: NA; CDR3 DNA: TGCGCCAGCAGCCAAGATCAACTCACCACCGGGGAGCTGTTTTTT; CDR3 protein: CASSQDQLTTGELFF
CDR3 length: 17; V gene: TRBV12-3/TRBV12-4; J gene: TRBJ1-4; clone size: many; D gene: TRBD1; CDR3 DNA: TGTGCCAGCAGTTTCATACCAGGACAGGGAAATAATGAAAAACTGTTTTTT; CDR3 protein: CASSFIPGQGNNEKLFF
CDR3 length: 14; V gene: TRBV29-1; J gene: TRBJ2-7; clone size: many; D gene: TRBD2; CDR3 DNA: TGCAGCGTTGACGGCGCGGGAGACCTCTACGAGCAGTACTTC; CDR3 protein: CSVDGAGDLYEQYF
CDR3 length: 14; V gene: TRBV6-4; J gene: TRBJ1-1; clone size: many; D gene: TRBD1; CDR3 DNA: TGTGCCAGCAGCCTGACAGGGGGTGGCACTGAAGCTTTCTTT; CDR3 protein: CASSLTGGGTEAFF
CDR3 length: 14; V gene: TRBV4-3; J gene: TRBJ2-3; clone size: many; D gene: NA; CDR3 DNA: TGCGCCAGCAGCCAAGTAGGACGGCCAAATACGCAGTATTTT; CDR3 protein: CASSQVGRPNTQYF
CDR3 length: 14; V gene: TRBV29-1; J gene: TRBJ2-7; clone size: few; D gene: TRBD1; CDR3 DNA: TGCAGCGTTTTGTGGGACAGCCTCCCCTACGAGCAGTACTTC; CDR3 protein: CSVLWDSLPYEQYF
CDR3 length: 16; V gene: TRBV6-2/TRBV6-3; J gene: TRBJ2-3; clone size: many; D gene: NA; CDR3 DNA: TGTGCCAGCAGTCCTCCGGGGACTCCGCCGGCAGATACGCAGTATTTT; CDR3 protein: CASSPPGTPPADTQYF
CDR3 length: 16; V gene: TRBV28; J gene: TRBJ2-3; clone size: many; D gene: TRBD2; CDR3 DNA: TGTGCCAGCAGTCCCCAGCGGGAGATAAGCACAGATACGCAGTATTTT; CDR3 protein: CASSPQREISTDTQYF
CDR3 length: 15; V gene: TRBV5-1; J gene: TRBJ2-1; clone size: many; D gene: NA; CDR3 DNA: TGCGCCAGCAGCTTGGGGGGGGACTTACCCAATGAGCAGTTCTTC; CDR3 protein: CASSLGGDLPNEQFF
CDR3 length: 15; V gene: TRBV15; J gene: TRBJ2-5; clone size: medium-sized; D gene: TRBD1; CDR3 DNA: TGTGCCACCAGCAGAGATGCGGAGACAGGGGAGACCCAGTACTTC; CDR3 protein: CATSRDAETGETQYF